Listed here is a single T cell receptor (beta chain). Repertoires were generated with immunoSEQ multiplex PCR, while TCRdb's copy carries only in-frame clones and drops some. Of 150,000 to 200,000 clones in the sample, around 80% were seen once. These data originate in a study of blood T cell repertoires in COVID-19. V dropped 7 bases and J dropped 11; count of bases not matched to a gene: 8. This CDR3 is built from 12 residues. The chain joins TRBV12-3 or TRBV12-4 to TRBJ1-5; 7 bases agree with TRBD1. The sequencing sample was made of peripheral blood. This clonotype originated in a man aged 25 to 40 with active or convalescent COVID-19. The CDR3 sequence: CASIGTAPTQHF. CDR3 DNA sequence: TGTGCCAGCATTGGGACAGCCCCGACCCAGCATTTT.